The rows below give T cell receptor beta chains drawn from one sample of a study of identical twins. TCRdb fed the 5' RACE reads into MiXCR, producing one record per CDR3 protein. In the table there are fewer than 650,000 distinct CDR3 sequences, over 8.5% of which are singletons. In addition, the sample was reused for a study of yellow fever vaccine responses in identical twins.

The sample was PBMCs. These receptors came from a woman under 30 in good health. The CDR3 runs from the conserved cysteine through the conserved F or W. Fields, in order: CDR3 DNA, CDR3 protein, J gene, CDR3 length, clone size, V gene, D gene. D genes are given only for firm matches. Size is stated for part of the rows, as once, few or many counts, or as a class when the clone is expanded.

TGCGCCAGCAGCCAAGAGGGGTTGTCGGAGACCCAGTACTTC CASSQEGLSETQYF TRBJ2-5 14 NA TRBV4-1 NA
TGTGCCAGCAGCTCGAGCGGGGGAGTTTCCGGGGAGCTGTTTTTT CASSSSGGVSGELFF TRBJ2-2 15 NA TRBV7-3 TRBD2
TGCAGTGCTCGGACAGGGAAAGTCTATGGCTACACCTTC CSARTGKVYGYTF TRBJ1-2 13 NA TRBV20-1 TRBD1
TGTGCCAGCAGCTTGTGGGGACAGTTACCCACAGATACGCAGTATTTT CASSLWGQLPTDTQYF TRBJ2-3 16 NA TRBV5-4 TRBD1
TGTGCCACCAGCAGAGAGGGCGGGGGGGGCCAAGACGAGCAGTACTTC CATSREGGGGQDEQYF TRBJ2-7 16 few TRBV15 TRBD2
TGTGCCAGCAGCAAAAGACCGGGAGGACAAAACCTTGGCGTCTATGGCTACACCTTC CASSKRPGGQNLGVYGYTF TRBJ1-2 19 many TRBV21-1 NA
TGTGCCAGCAGCGGGCTGGGGGTCGGGTCACCCCTCCACTTT CASSGLGVGSPLHF TRBJ1-6 14 NA TRBV11-2 NA
TGCGCCAGCAGCTTTGAGGGGGGGATCTACGAGCAGTACTTC CASSFEGGIYEQYF TRBJ2-7 14 NA TRBV5-1 NA
TGTGCCAGCAAAACCGAATTAGCCTACAATGAGCAGTTCTTC CASKTELAYNEQFF TRBJ2-1 14 NA TRBV27 NA
TGTGCCAGTAGTGCGCTGATCGGGCAGCCCCAGCATTTT CASSALIGQPQHF TRBJ1-5 13 NA TRBV19 NA
TGTGCCAGCTTACCCTTCGGGGCAACTAATGAAAAACTGTTTTTT CASLPFGATNEKLFF TRBJ1-4 15 NA TRBV2 NA
TGTGCCAGCAGCTTGACTCGTTCTAGCTCCTACAATGAGCAGTTCTTC CASSLTRSSSYNEQFF TRBJ2-1 16 NA TRBV7-9 NA
TGCGCCAGCAGAGGGACAGGGGGCGTCGAGCAGTACTTC CASRGTGGVEQYF TRBJ2-7 13 few TRBV5-1 TRBD1
TGTGCTAGCGGACTAGCGGAAAACACCGGGGAGCTGTTTTTT CASGLAENTGELFF TRBJ2-2 14 few TRBV7-7 TRBD2
TGTGCCAGCAGCGCAGAGCAGTCCCCCTACGAGCAGTACTTC CASSAEQSPYEQYF TRBJ2-7 14 few TRBV9 NA
TGCAGTGCTTCCAGACAGGGTACGGAGACAGATACGCAGTATTTT CSASRQGTETDTQYF TRBJ2-3 15 few TRBV20-1 TRBD1
TGTGCCAGCAGCTTAGGACAGAAGAATCAGCCCCAGCATTTT CASSLGQKNQPQHF TRBJ1-5 14 many TRBV7-9 NA
TGCAGTGCTAGAGATGTTACCGGGACAGGGGGCCTCTCTCCCTCTTACTACGAGCAGTACTTC CSARDVTGTGGLSPSYYEQYF TRBJ2-7 21 NA TRBV20-1 TRBD1
TGCAGCGCCCAGGGACTAGCGGGAGGGCTCGAGCAGTACTTC CSAQGLAGGLEQYF TRBJ2-7 14 few TRBV29-1 TRBD2
TGTGCCAGCAGCGGACAGGGGAGGATCTACGAGCAGTACTTC CASSGQGRIYEQYF TRBJ2-7 14 NA TRBV6-2/TRBV6-3 TRBD1
TGTGCCATCAGCCGGACAGAAGACAATGAGCAGTTCTTC CAISRTEDNEQFF TRBJ2-1 13 NA TRBV10-3 NA
TGCAGTTGTGCGGGGGCGGATCAGCCCCAGCATTTT CSCAGADQPQHF TRBJ1-5 12 few TRBV20-1 NA
TGCGCCAGCAGCTCCTCTAGCGGGGGGAGCACAGATACGCAGTATTTT CASSSSSGGSTDTQYF TRBJ2-3 16 many TRBV5-1 TRBD2
TGTGCCATCAGTGAGGACCCATCGAGTGAGCAGTTCTTC CAISEDPSSEQFF TRBJ2-1 13 few TRBV10-3 NA
TGTGCCAGCAGTTACTCGCTAGCGGGGGTTTACGAGCAGTACTTC CASSYSLAGVYEQYF TRBJ2-7 15 NA TRBV6-2/TRBV6-3 TRBD2
TGTGCCAGCAGCACCCCCCGTCCAGGGAATCAAGAGACCCAGTACTTC CASSTPRPGNQETQYF TRBJ2-5 16 NA TRBV21-1 NA
TGCAGTGCTAGAGAGTTAGCGGGAGGGCCTTTCGGGATGGATACGCAGTATTTT CSARELAGGPFGMDTQYF TRBJ2-3 18 few TRBV20-1 TRBD2
TGTGCCAGCAGCCAAGATTCCAGGGCCCTCCAAGAGACCCAGTACTTC CASSQDSRALQETQYF TRBJ2-5 16 few TRBV14 NA
TGCGCCAGCAGCTTGGAACTAGCGGGGGGAGATGAGCAGTTCTTC CASSLELAGGDEQFF TRBJ2-1 15 few TRBV5-1 TRBD2
TGTGCCAGCTCTCAGCTGGACCTATACGAGCAGTACTTC CASSQLDLYEQYF TRBJ2-7 13 few TRBV18 NA
TGTGCCAGCACTTGGAAAACCAGTCGGGAGCAGTACTTC CASTWKTSREQYF TRBJ2-7 13 few TRBV5-6 NA
TGTGCCAGCAGCTTAGGCCTAGCCAACCCCACAGATACGCAGTATTTT CASSLGLANPTDTQYF TRBJ2-3 16 NA TRBV7-9 NA
TGTGCCAGCAGTTACCCGACAGGGGAGTGGGAAAAACTGTTTTTT CASSYPTGEWEKLFF TRBJ1-4 15 few TRBV6-5 TRBD1
TGCGCCAGCAGCCAAGATTCCGAGGCCTCCTACAATGAGCAGTTCTTC CASSQDSEASYNEQFF TRBJ2-1 16 many TRBV4-3 NA
TGCAGCGTCTCTGTGGGTCGGGACTATGGCTACACCTTC CSVSVGRDYGYTF TRBJ1-2 13 many TRBV29-1 NA
TGCGCCAGCAGCCCCGAAAACTTGAAAACCTACGAGCAGTACTTC CASSPENLKTYEQYF TRBJ2-7 15 few TRBV5-1 NA
TGTGCCAGCAGTTTTAGGGGGGCAGGGGGCTACACCTTC CASSFRGAGGYTF TRBJ1-2 13 few TRBV12-3/TRBV12-4 NA
TGTGCCAGCAGCCCTAGGTCGGCTGGAGAGACCCAGTACTTC CASSPRSAGETQYF TRBJ2-5 14 NA TRBV6-1 NA
TGTGCCAGCAGCTTGGGGCCCATCCAAGAGACCCAGTACTTC CASSLGPIQETQYF TRBJ2-5 14 NA TRBV5-5 NA
TGTGCCAGCAGCGCCTATAACGGACACTTACAAGAGACCCAGTACTTC CASSAYNGHLQETQYF TRBJ2-5 16 NA TRBV7-8 NA
TGCAGTGCTAGTTTATCGGGACAGGTGATTATGAACACTGAAGCTTTCTTT CSASLSGQVIMNTEAFF TRBJ1-1 17 NA TRBV20-1 TRBD1
TGTGCCAGCAGCTTAGTAGTTAGCCATGACACGCAGTATTTT CASSLVVSHDTQYF TRBJ2-3 14 many TRBV7-2 NA
TGCGCCAGCAGTCAATTAAATACGGCGGGGAAGGTCGGTCTGTCAAAAAACATTCAGTACTTC CASSQLNTAGKVGLSKNIQYF TRBJ2-4 21 once TRBV23-1 NA
TGCAGCGTTGAACAAGTGCTAGCGGCCGACAATGAGCAGTTCTTC CSVEQVLAADNEQFF TRBJ2-1 15 few TRBV29-1 TRBD2
TGTGCCAGTAGTATTTGGGGGAGCACAGATACGCAGTATTTT CASSIWGSTDTQYF TRBJ2-3 14 NA TRBV19 NA
TGTGCCAGCAGTTACTCGTGGGATGAGCAGTTCTTC CASSYSWDEQFF TRBJ2-1 12 many TRBV6-5 NA
TGCAGCGTTGACAGGGATCATGGCTACACCTTC CSVDRDHGYTF TRBJ1-2 11 NA TRBV29-1 NA
TGTGCCAGCTCACCAAGGACGGTGGGGGTCTACGAGCAGTACTTC CASSPRTVGVYEQYF TRBJ2-7 15 few TRBV18 NA
TGTGCCAGCTGTTTCATCACTAGCGGGATAGGGCCATCAGATACGCAGTATTTT CASCFITSGIGPSDTQYF TRBJ2-3 18 NA TRBV3-1 TRBD2
TGTGCCTGGAGCGGACAGTGGGATCAGGATTCACCCCTCCACTTT CAWSGQWDQDSPLHF TRBJ1-6 15 NA TRBV30 NA
TGTGCCATCAGTGACCGCGGGTATGAGCAGTTCTTC CAISDRGYEQFF TRBJ2-1 12 few TRBV10-3 NA
TGCGCCAGCAGCCAAGATGAGGGGTGGACAGGGAAGGACACTGAAGCTTTCTTT CASSQDEGWTGKDTEAFF TRBJ1-1 18 few TRBV4-3 TRBD1
TGCAGCGTTCGGGACAGGGGGCTCGAAAACATTCAGTACTTC CSVRDRGLENIQYF TRBJ2-4 14 NA TRBV29-1 TRBD1
TGTGCCAGCAGTTTGGGCTTTGGGGAAGAAAACATTCAGTACTTC CASSLGFGEENIQYF TRBJ2-4 15 many TRBV12-3/TRBV12-4 NA